The 20 T cell receptor beta chains listed next were all sequenced from one sample in a study of beta chain features in type 1 diabetes. Study results and limitations: When Type 1 diabetes patients were examined, their TCRB CDR3s proved moderately but significantly shorter in all four CD4+ subsets.

The study reverse transcribed the entire isolated RNA, so it sequenced expressed TCRB transcripts. Sequenced by immunoSEQ multiplex PCR; TCRdb stores in-frame clones only, minus some. Of under 400,000 clones detected, over 10% appear once; the ten largest clones hold 0.008% to 0.011%. Their cognate antigens are unknown. Source material: naive CD4+ T cells from blood. These receptors all come from a woman under 30 with type 1 diabetes.

This rearrangement joins TRBV21-1 to TRBJ2-5; the table assigns TRBD1, which was not confirmed against the DNA. TRBV21-1 is marked as a pseudogene. CDR3 length: 17 amino acids. The CDR3 is CASSKVWVRTRQETQYF. CDR3 DNA: TGTGCCAGCAGCAAGGTCTGGGTACGGACACGACAAGAGACCCAGTACTTC.

This clone was recorded a few times. The genes are TRBV15 and TRBJ1-5; the D gene is possibly TRBD1 (5 bases). This CDR3 has 13 residues. The V end lost 0 bases, the J end lost 14 bases, and 14 bases lay between the germline ends. Germline loops: CDR1 LNHNV, CDR2 YYDKDF (reference sequence). CDR3 in amino acids: CATSRDRTGEKHF. The DNA for the CDR3 is TGTGCCACCAGCAGAGATAGAACAGGAGAAAAGCATTTT.

This clone was seen a few times. J is TRBJ1-3 and V is TRBV18, with a possible D match to TRBD1 (5 bases). The germline V and J ends were trimmed by 5 bases and 2 bases, with 7 bases remaining between them. The CDR3 consists of 13 residues. CDR1 and CDR2 (germline): KGHSH, LQKENI. The chain's CDR3 is CASSSRAGNTIYF. The CDR3 coding sequence is TGTGCCAGCTCAAGCAGGGCTGGAAACACCATATATTTT.

Details on this clone: Other DNA sequences of this sample code for an identical CDR3. The J gene is TRBJ2-3, the V gene TRBV9; 7 nucleotides match TRBD1. J was trimmed by 0 bases and V by 5 bases; bases with no gene match: 6. The CDR3 runs to 15 residues. Germline CDR1 SGDLS, CDR2 YYNGEE. This CDR3 is CASSASGGSTDTQYF. The CDR3 DNA reads as TGTGCCAGCAGTGCTTCAGGGGGTAGCACAGATACGCAGTATTTT.

This clone was seen more than once but under ten times. This CDR3 reads CASSQSFMNTEAFF. The CDR3 nucleotides read TGTGCCAGCAGCCAGTCTTTCATGAACACTGAAGCTTTCTTT. The rearrangement links TRBV27 to TRBJ1-1; D call uncertain. Germline V lookup: CDR1 MNHEY, CDR2 SMNVEV (reference sequence). Trimming pared 6 bases from V and 0 bases from J, leaving 11 bases between. This CDR3 comprises 14 residues.

This clone was counted between two and nine times. The V call is TRBV7-2, the J call TRBJ2-5; 9 bases agree with TRBD1. V lost 5 bases, J lost 5 bases, and 9 bases stayed unmatched. The CDR3 runs 15 residues. Germline lookup yields CDR1 SGHTA and CDR2 FQGNSA. The CDR3 nucleotides are TGTGCCAGCAGCGGACAGTCCGGGACAGGGGAGACCCAGTACTTC. This translates into CASSGQSGTGETQYF.

The J gene is TRBJ2-7, the V gene TRBV19; maybe TRBD1 (5 bases). V lost 0 bases and J 3 bases, leaving 12 bases between the germline ends. In germline, CDR1 is LNHDA, CDR2 SQIVND (reference sequence). The CDR3 consists of 15 residues. For the CDR3, the DNA is TGTGCCAGTAGTATAGAATCCAGGGTCCACTACGAGCAGTACTTC. Translation: CASSIESRVHYEQYF.

This clone appeared once. The V and J genes are TRBV18 and TRBJ2-1; D is possibly TRBD2 (6 bases). Germline V gene data show CDR1 as KGHSH and CDR2 as LQKENI. The CDR3 is 13 amino acids. V lost 3 bases, J lost 12 bases, and 15 bases lay in between. As DNA, the CDR3 is TGTGCCAGCTCACCTAACCGGGACTCGTCGCAGTTCTTC. Encoded protein: CASSPNRDSSQFF. Full variable domain (remainder filled in from reference TRBV18 and TRBJ2-1): NAGVMQNPRHLVRRRGQEARLRCSPMKGHSHVYWYRQLPEEGLKFMVYLQKENIIDESGMPKERFSAEFPKEGPSILRIQQVVRGDSAAYFCASSPNRDSSQFFGPGTRLTVL.

This chain uses TRBV18 with TRBJ2-5; D remains unclear. Trimming took 3 bases from V and 2 from J, leaving 7 bases between them. The CDR3 consists of 13 residues. Germline assignment: CDR1 KGHSH and CDR2 LQKENI. The CDR3 sequence is CASSPRAQETQYF. Here the CDR3 DNA reads TGTGCCAGCTCACCGCGAGCTCAAGAGACCCAGTACTTC. Full variable domain (rest looked up from reference TRBV18 and TRBJ2-5): NAGVMQNPRHLVRRRGQEARLRCSPMKGHSHVYWYRQLPEEGLKFMVYLQKENIIDESGMPKERFSAEFPKEGPSILRIQQVVRGDSAAYFCASSPRAQETQYFGPGTRLLVL.

This clone was found a few times. The rearrangement joins TRBV5-4 to TRBJ2-7; 7 bases match TRBD2. The germline V gene has CDR1 SGHNT and CDR2 YYREEE (reference sequence). The CDR3 is 13 residues long. With 4 bases clipped from V and 6 bases from J, the junction kept 7 bases outside the gene matches. The CDR3 nucleotides read TGTGCCAGCAGCCTCCGACTAGCCGGCGAGCAGTACTTC. Its translation is CASSLRLAGEQYF.

This clone was seen only a few times. The chain links TRBV7-8 to TRBJ1-2, with D perhaps matching TRBD1 (6 bases). This CDR3 comprises 12 residues. Germline V CDR1 and CDR2: SGHVS, FQNEAQ. Trimming left V 5 bases short and J 8 bases short, with 12 bases between. The CDR3 region is CASSPTQGGYTF. Here the CDR3 DNA reads TGTGCCAGCAGCCCAACCCAGGGGGGCTACACCTTC.

The chain joins TRBV4-3 to TRBJ2-7, with 11 bases identical to TRBD1. Losses at the gene ends were 4 bases for V and 7 bases for J; bases not matched to a gene: 9. The CDR3 length is 15 residues. CDR1 LGHNA and CDR2 YSLEER come from the germline V gene. CDR3 region: CASSRRDRGWGEQYF. CDR3 in DNA: TGCGCCAGCAGCCGTCGGGACAGGGGGTGGGGTGAGCAGTACTTC.

This clone was counted only a few times. The chain uses TRBV30 and TRBJ2-3, with TRBD2 matching 13 bases. The CDR3 loop spans 17 amino acids. J gave up 3 bases and V 5 bases, and 11 bases lay outside the gene matches. Germline lookup yields CDR1 GTSNPN and CDR2 SVGIG (reference sequence). For the CDR3, the DNA is TGTGCCTGGTCCAGGGGGTGGACTAGCGGGAGAACAGATACGCAGTATTTT. Protein product: CAWSRGWTSGRTDTQYF. Full variable domain (rest looked up from reference TRBV30 and TRBJ2-3): SQTIHQWPATLVQPVGSPLSLECTVEGTSNPNLYWYRQAAGRGLQLLFYSVGIGQISSEVPQNLSASRPQDRQFILSSKKLLLSDSGFYLCAWSRGWTSGRTDTQYFGPGTRLTVL.

This clone has just a few counts. The rearrangement joins TRBV5-4 to TRBJ2-3, with 8 nucleotides matching TRBD2. The CDR3 runs to 15 residues. CDR1 is SGHNT, CDR2 YYREEE, per germline (reference sequence). J was trimmed by 4 bases and V by 2 bases; bases with no gene match: 6. The CDR3 is CASSFPAGDPDTQYF. CDR3 coding DNA: TGTGCCAGCAGCTTCCCAGCGGGGGACCCAGATACGCAGTATTTT.

V gene TRBV28 combines with J gene TRBJ2-7; 12 bases map to TRBD2. Germline-derived CDR1 and CDR2 are MDHEN and SYDVKM. The CDR3 loop spans 17 amino acids. V lost 2 bases to trimming and J lost 7 bases; unmatched junction nucleotides: 12. The CDR3 DNA sequence: TGTGCCAGCAGTTTACCCGGGAGACTAGCGGGAGCTGTTGAGCAGTACTTC. Protein product: CASSLPGRLAGAVEQYF.

This clone has a handful of counts. The chain carries TRBV15 and TRBJ2-5; 11 nucleotides line up with TRBD2. V lost 2 bases and J lost 5; bases outside the gene matches: 4. The CDR3 extends over 15 amino acids. Germline CDR1 is LNHNV and CDR2 is YYDKDF (reference sequence). The CDR3 is CATSRIAGGPETQYF. Here the CDR3 DNA reads TGTGCCACCAGCAGAATAGCGGGGGGGCCGGAGACCCAGTACTTC. The variable domain in full, with the rest retrieved from reference TRBV15 and TRBJ2-5, is DAMVIQNPRYQVTQFGKPVTLSCSQTLNHNVMYWYQQKSSQAPKLLFHYYDKDFNNEADTPDNFQSRRPNTSFCFLDIRSPGLGDTAMYLCATSRIAGGPETQYFGPGTRLLVL.

In this sample, this clone turned up a few times. V and J are TRBV29-1 and TRBJ2-7, with D perhaps matching TRBD1 (6 bases). V dropped 8 bases and J dropped 4 bases, with 12 bases sitting between them. There are 11 residues in the CDR3. Germline V gives CDR1 SQVTM, CDR2 ANQGSEA. The CDR3 nucleotides are TGCAGCTTCAGCAGGGGTTACGAGCAGTACTTC. It yields the protein CSFSRGYEQYF.

CDR3: CASRYGQGAGGANVLTF. CDR3 bases: TGCGCCAGCCGTTATGGACAGGGGGCCGGTGGGGCCAACGTCCTGACTTTC. The genes are TRBV5-1 and TRBJ2-6; 11 positions agree with TRBD1. The CDR3 runs 17 residues. Trimming cost V 7 bases and J 3 bases; bases outside gene matches: 9. The germline V gene encodes CDR1 SGHRS and CDR2 YFSETQ.

There are a few counts of this clone. The rearrangement uses TRBV23-1 and TRBJ2-7, with a weak D call TRBD2 (6 bases). TRBV23-1 is sorted into the ORF group, with uncertain function. The CDR3 consists of 13 residues. V was trimmed by 11 bases and J by 0 bases, leaving 14 bases between them. CDR3 nucleotide sequence: TGCGCCCCCCGGTCGCGGGGCTCCTACGAGCAGTACTTC. Amino acid sequence: CAPRSRGSYEQYF.

This clone was detected a few times. V is TRBV19 and J is TRBJ2-1, with 10 bases identical to TRBD1. The CDR3 consists of 15 residues. The ends lost 5 bases at V and 6 bases at J; junction bases unmatched: 7. The germline V gene has CDR1 LNHDA and CDR2 SQIVND (reference sequence). The CDR3 sequence is CASSPLGQGVNEQFF. The CDR3 DNA is TGTGCCAGTAGTCCCCTAGGACAGGGGGTCAATGAGCAGTTCTTC.